The rows below give T cell receptor beta chains drawn from one sample of a study of cytomegalovirus exposure and HLA in healthy donors. Measured with immunoSEQ multiplex PCR; TCRdb has only the in-frame clones, and not every one. The table includes 100,000 to 150,000 clones, 70% to 75% detected once. Sequencing input: PBMCs. These receptors all come from a male donor in good health and CMV-seronegative. Each CDR3 is given with its conserved first and last residue. The D gene is left open where the match is weak. Size is stated for part of the rows, as once, few or many counts, or as a class when the clone is expanded.

cdr3_nt: TGTGCCAGCAGCCCGACCCCTCTCGACAGGGAGAACACCGGGGAGCTGTTTTTT
cdr3_aa: CASSPTPLDRENTGELFF
clone_size: .
v_call: TRBV13
d_call: TRBD1
j_call: TRBJ2-2

cdr3_nt: TGTGCCACCAGCAGTCCAAGACAGGGTGAAGCTTTCTTT
cdr3_aa: CATSSPRQGEAFF
clone_size: few
v_call: TRBV15
d_call: TRBD1
j_call: TRBJ1-1

cdr3_nt: TGTGCCAGCACCACAGGGACTAGCGGGAGTAGCAATGAGCAGTTCTTC
cdr3_aa: CASTTGTSGSSNEQFF
clone_size: .
v_call: TRBV6-4
d_call: TRBD2
j_call: TRBJ2-1

cdr3_nt: TGTGCCAGCAGCTTGGGGGCAGGTTTCTCCTACGAGCAGTACTTC
cdr3_aa: CASSLGAGFSYEQYF
clone_size: .
v_call: TRBV6-5
d_call: .
j_call: TRBJ2-7

cdr3_nt: TGTGCCAGTATGCGAGCGGGGAGCTCCTACAATGAGCAGTTCTTC
cdr3_aa: CASMRAGSSYNEQFF
clone_size: .
v_call: TRBV19
d_call: TRBD2
j_call: TRBJ2-1

cdr3_nt: TGTGCCAGTTCCCCGGACAGGCCACGGGGCTCCTATAATTCACCCCTCCACTTT
cdr3_aa: CASSPDRPRGSYNSPLHF
clone_size: .
v_call: TRBV19
d_call: TRBD1
j_call: TRBJ1-6

cdr3_nt: TGCGCCAGCAGCTCAGACTACGAGCAGTACTTC
cdr3_aa: CASSSDYEQYF
clone_size: .
v_call: TRBV5-1
d_call: .
j_call: TRBJ2-7

cdr3_nt: TGTGCCAGCAGTGAGGGACTAGCGGGAGGGATGGATGGGGAGCTGTTTTTT
cdr3_aa: CASSEGLAGGMDGELFF
clone_size: few
v_call: TRBV25-1
d_call: TRBD2
j_call: TRBJ2-2

cdr3_nt: TGTGCCAGCAGGGTTAGCGGGAGGGCTAACGAGCAGTACTTC
cdr3_aa: CASRVSGRANEQYF
clone_size: .
v_call: TRBV28
d_call: TRBD2
j_call: TRBJ2-7

cdr3_nt: TGTGCCAGTAGTATGGGGCGGAGAAGCAATCAGCCCCAGCATTTT
cdr3_aa: CASSMGRRSNQPQHF
clone_size: .
v_call: TRBV19
d_call: .
j_call: TRBJ1-5

cdr3_nt: TGTGCCAGCAGTTACGTTAACGGGGGTGAGCAGTTCTTC
cdr3_aa: CASSYVNGGEQFF
clone_size: .
v_call: TRBV6-6
d_call: .
j_call: TRBJ2-1

cdr3_nt: TGTGCCAGCAGTTATGTCCAGGGGGCAAATGGCTACACCTTC
cdr3_aa: CASSYVQGANGYTF
clone_size: .
v_call: TRBV6-5
d_call: TRBD1
j_call: TRBJ1-2

cdr3_nt: TGTGCCAGCAGCTTGGAGCTAGCTGCGGGGGAGCAGTACTTC
cdr3_aa: CASSLELAAGEQYF
clone_size: .
v_call: TRBV5-4
d_call: .
j_call: TRBJ2-7

cdr3_nt: TGTGCCAGCCGAAACAGGGGGCTCGGCTACACCTTC
cdr3_aa: CASRNRGLGYTF
clone_size: .
v_call: TRBV28
d_call: TRBD1
j_call: TRBJ1-2

cdr3_nt: TGTGCCAGCAGCCCGACCCCACTTGGGAGCACTGAAGCTTTCTTT
cdr3_aa: CASSPTPLGSTEAFF
clone_size: .
v_call: TRBV9
d_call: .
j_call: TRBJ1-1

cdr3_nt: TGTGCCAGCAGTGAAGCGAGCCTCGCGGGGGGGGAGACCCAGTACTTC
cdr3_aa: CASSEASLAGGETQYF
clone_size: few
v_call: TRBV2
d_call: TRBD2
j_call: TRBJ2-5

cdr3_nt: TGTGCCAGCAGCCGGAGGATGGACGGGTACATTGAAGCTTTCTTT
cdr3_aa: CASSRRMDGYIEAFF
clone_size: .
v_call: TRBV7-2
d_call: .
j_call: TRBJ1-1

cdr3_nt: TGTGCCAGCAGCTTAGACAGGGGTCACGCGTACTTC
cdr3_aa: CASSLDRGHAYF
clone_size: once
v_call: TRBV7-8
d_call: TRBD1
j_call: TRBJ2-7

cdr3_nt: TGTGCCAGCAGCCAAGGGGGAGGACTAGCGGCAAGATACGAGCAGTACTTC
cdr3_aa: CASSQGGGLAARYEQYF
clone_size: once
v_call: TRBV4-2
d_call: TRBD2
j_call: TRBJ2-7

cdr3_nt: TGTGCCAGCGTCTGGGGGGGGACTGAAGCTTTCTTT
cdr3_aa: CASVWGGTEAFF
clone_size: few
v_call: TRBV28
d_call: .
j_call: TRBJ1-1

cdr3_nt: TGTGCCAGCAGTCCCCAGCGGGAGCCCTACGAGCAGTACTTC
cdr3_aa: CASSPQREPYEQYF
clone_size: .
v_call: TRBV6-6
d_call: TRBD2
j_call: TRBJ2-7

cdr3_nt: TGTGCCAGCTCACTGAGCACTGACTCTGGGGAAAAACTGTTTTTT
cdr3_aa: CASSLSTDSGEKLFF
clone_size: .
v_call: TRBV18
d_call: .
j_call: TRBJ1-4

cdr3_nt: TGCGCCAGCAGCCAAGGATCGACAGGTAGCTCCTACGAGCAGTACTTC
cdr3_aa: CASSQGSTGSSYEQYF
clone_size: .
v_call: TRBV4-3
d_call: .
j_call: TRBJ2-7

cdr3_nt: TGTGCCAGCAGCGTAGGAGGCGGGGCGGGCGAGCAGTACTTC
cdr3_aa: CASSVGGGAGEQYF
clone_size: .
v_call: TRBV9
d_call: .
j_call: TRBJ2-7

cdr3_nt: TGTGCCAGCAGCCGAACAGCCTCTGGAAACACCATATATTTT
cdr3_aa: CASSRTASGNTIYF
clone_size: .
v_call: TRBV7-9
d_call: .
j_call: TRBJ1-3

cdr3_nt: TGTGCCAGCAGCCTAGGTTGGGGGGAATACAATGAGCAGTTCTTC
cdr3_aa: CASSLGWGEYNEQFF
clone_size: .
v_call: TRBV28
d_call: .
j_call: TRBJ2-1

cdr3_nt: TGTGCCAGCAGGGGGGGACTAGCGGGGGCAGAAGGAGAGACCCAGTACTTC
cdr3_aa: CASRGGLAGAEGETQYF
clone_size: .
v_call: TRBV27
d_call: TRBD2
j_call: TRBJ2-5

cdr3_nt: TGTGCCACCAGCAGAGCCGCGGGACAGGTTGCCGAGCAGTACTTC
cdr3_aa: CATSRAAGQVAEQYF
clone_size: .
v_call: TRBV15
d_call: TRBD1
j_call: TRBJ2-7

cdr3_nt: TGTGCCAGCAGTTTAGATAGGACTAGCGTGAGGGATGAGCAGTTCTTC
cdr3_aa: CASSLDRTSVRDEQFF
clone_size: .
v_call: TRBV28
d_call: TRBD2
j_call: TRBJ2-1

cdr3_nt: TGTGCCAGCAGCCTCGAACGGGGGTCATACTCTGGGGCCAACGTCCTGACTTTC
cdr3_aa: CASSLERGSYSGANVLTF
clone_size: .
v_call: TRBV7-6
d_call: .
j_call: TRBJ2-6

cdr3_nt: TGTGCCAGTAGTATAGGGACTAGCAAGAATGAGCAGTTCTTC
cdr3_aa: CASSIGTSKNEQFF
clone_size: .
v_call: TRBV19
d_call: TRBD2
j_call: TRBJ2-1

cdr3_nt: TGTGCCAGCAGCTTAACGGAGGACACTGAAGCTTTCTTT
cdr3_aa: CASSLTEDTEAFF
clone_size: .
v_call: TRBV7-3
d_call: .
j_call: TRBJ1-1

cdr3_nt: TGTGCCAGTAGTCACCTAAGCGGGGAAACCTACGAGCAGTACTTC
cdr3_aa: CASSHLSGETYEQYF
clone_size: .
v_call: TRBV19
d_call: TRBD2
j_call: TRBJ2-7

cdr3_nt: TGTGCCAGCAGCCTATCGGAGGCCTCCTACGAGCAGTACTTC
cdr3_aa: CASSLSEASYEQYF
clone_size: .
v_call: TRBV7-9
d_call: .
j_call: TRBJ2-7

cdr3_nt: TGCGCCAGCAGCGGTTCAGGGACAGGTGGAAACACCATATATTTT
cdr3_aa: CASSGSGTGGNTIYF
clone_size: .
v_call: TRBV4-1
d_call: TRBD1
j_call: TRBJ1-3

cdr3_nt: TGTGCCAGTAAGAGGAGGGTGGAGCAGCCTAATGAAAAACTGTTTTTT
cdr3_aa: CASKRRVEQPNEKLFF
clone_size: .
v_call: TRBV19
d_call: .
j_call: TRBJ1-4

cdr3_nt: TGTGCCAGCAGCGAGGGGCGGGGGGCGAGCTCCTACGAGCAGTACTTC
cdr3_aa: CASSEGRGASSYEQYF
clone_size: once
v_call: TRBV7-9
d_call: TRBD2
j_call: TRBJ2-7

cdr3_nt: TGTGCCAGCAGTGAAGCGAGGGCCAAACAAGAGACCCAGTACTTC
cdr3_aa: CASSEARAKQETQYF
clone_size: .
v_call: TRBV2
d_call: .
j_call: TRBJ2-5

cdr3_nt: TGTGCCAGCAGTTTATCTTGGGGGGGAAGGGGGGAGCAGTACTTC
cdr3_aa: CASSLSWGGRGEQYF
clone_size: few
v_call: TRBV27
d_call: .
j_call: TRBJ2-7

cdr3_nt: TGTGCCAGCAGTTTTAGCCCTAACATTCAGTACTTC
cdr3_aa: CASSFSPNIQYF
clone_size: .
v_call: TRBV28
d_call: .
j_call: TRBJ2-4

cdr3_nt: TGTGCCAGCAGCTTAGGCGGACACCTATATAATTCACCCCTCCACTTT
cdr3_aa: CASSLGGHLYNSPLHF
clone_size: .
v_call: TRBV7-8
d_call: .
j_call: TRBJ1-6

cdr3_nt: TGTGCCAGCAGTTTCCGTCCCGACAGCACAAATCAGCCCCAGCATTTT
cdr3_aa: CASSFRPDSTNQPQHF
clone_size: .
v_call: TRBV28
d_call: .
j_call: TRBJ1-5

cdr3_nt: TGTGCCAGCAGCTTAAATCCCGGGGGGGGACCGGGCAATGAGCAGTTCTTC
cdr3_aa: CASSLNPGGGPGNEQFF
clone_size: .
v_call: TRBV7-9
d_call: TRBD2
j_call: TRBJ2-1

cdr3_nt: TGCGCCAGCAGGAGAGGTAGCGGGGGGACATCCTACGAGCAGTACTTC
cdr3_aa: CASRRGSGGTSYEQYF
clone_size: .
v_call: TRBV5-1
d_call: TRBD2
j_call: TRBJ2-7

cdr3_nt: TGTGCCAGCAGGATAGGGGACAGCTCCACCGGGGAGCTGTTTTTT
cdr3_aa: CASRIGDSSTGELFF
clone_size: .
v_call: TRBV28
d_call: TRBD1
j_call: TRBJ2-2

cdr3_nt: TGTGCCAGCAGCCAATCGGTCTCAGGGGGACGGAACACTGAAGCTTTCTTT
cdr3_aa: CASSQSVSGGRNTEAFF
clone_size: .
v_call: TRBV16
d_call: TRBD1
j_call: TRBJ1-1

cdr3_nt: TGCGCCAGCAGCCGACAGGGGACCTACGAGCAGTACTTC
cdr3_aa: CASSRQGTYEQYF
clone_size: .
v_call: TRBV4-3
d_call: TRBD1
j_call: TRBJ2-7

cdr3_nt: TGTGCCTGGAGTCGACAGGGGGTTAGCACAGATACGCAGTATTTT
cdr3_aa: CAWSRQGVSTDTQYF
clone_size: .
v_call: TRBV30
d_call: TRBD1
j_call: TRBJ2-3

cdr3_nt: TGTGCCAGCACCCAAGCGGGGAATGCTCAGCCCCAGCATTTT
cdr3_aa: CASTQAGNAQPQHF
clone_size: few
v_call: TRBV28
d_call: .
j_call: TRBJ1-5

cdr3_nt: TGTGCCATCAGGACTAGCGGGGGAAACACCGGGGAGCTGTTTTTT
cdr3_aa: CAIRTSGGNTGELFF
clone_size: .
v_call: TRBV10-3
d_call: TRBD2
j_call: TRBJ2-2

cdr3_nt: TGTGCCAGCTCACCGGCGACAGGGAGCTCTGGAAACACCATATATTTT
cdr3_aa: CASSPATGSSGNTIYF
clone_size: .
v_call: TRBV18
d_call: TRBD1
j_call: TRBJ1-3

cdr3_nt: TGCAGTGCGCGAGGACTAGGGATGGAGTATTTT
cdr3_aa: CSARGLGMEYF
clone_size: .
v_call: TRBV20-1
d_call: TRBD2
j_call: TRBJ2-3

cdr3_nt: TGTGCCAGTAGTATGCTCGCGGGAGGGCCGTACAATGAGCAGTTCTTC
cdr3_aa: CASSMLAGGPYNEQFF
clone_size: .
v_call: TRBV19
d_call: TRBD2
j_call: TRBJ2-1